These 4 T cell receptor beta chains came from one sample sequenced in a study of blood T cell repertoires in COVID-19. Only in-frame clones appear in the TCRdb table, and some are missing; sequencing was by immunoSEQ multiplex PCR. Of more than 85,000 clones in the sample, around 80% were seen once. Material: peripheral blood. These receptors were collected from a human donor in a cohort sampled during active or convalescent COVID-19.

The chain recombines TRBV3-1 (or the pseudogene TRBV3-2) with TRBJ2-3; TRBD2 matches 10 bases. This CDR3 spans 16 amino acids. With V trimmed by 4 bases and J by 2 bases, 6 bases remained unmatched. CDR1 is LGHDT and CDR2 is YNNKEL in the germline V gene (reference sequence). The CDR3 sequence is CASSPLAGGSTDTQYF. CDR3 coding DNA: TGTGCCAGCAGCCCGTTAGCGGGGGGTTCCACAGATACGCAGTATTTT.

The CDR3 coding sequence is TGCGCCAGCAGCCGAAGACAGGGGTACTACAATGAGCAGTTCTTC. This encodes CASSRRQGYYNEQFF. The V gene is TRBV4-3, the J gene TRBJ2-1, with 8 bases identical to TRBD1. V trimming: 4 bases; J trimming: 3 bases; junction bases outside the gene matches: 5. From germline, CDR1 is LGHNA and CDR2 YSLEER. CDR3 length: 15 amino acids.

V is TRBV7-2 and J is TRBJ1-5; a weak D match, TRBD1 (5 bases). The V and J ends lost 4 bases and 7 bases respectively, with 14 bases between them. Germline V gene sequence: CDR1 SGHTA, CDR2 FQGNSA. The CDR3 is made up of 14 amino acids. CDR3 amino acids: CASSSGGVLQPQHF. The CDR3 DNA reads as TGTGCCAGCAGCTCCGGGGGGGTTTTGCAGCCCCAGCATTTT.

The chain is built from TRBV5-1 and TRBJ1-1; D not resolved. V gave up 0 bases and J gave up 0 bases, with 9 bases separating them. CDR1 and CDR2 (germline): SGHRS, YFSETQ. CDR3 length equals 15 residues. The CDR3 DNA reads as TGCGCCAGCAGCTTGGGTCCAGGTCTGAACACTGAAGCTTTCTTT. Protein product: CASSLGPGLNTEAFF. Supplemented by reference TRBV5-1 and TRBJ1-1, the full variable domain reads KAGVTQTPRYLIKTRGQQVTLSCSPISGHRSVSWYQQTPGQGLQFLFEYFSETQRNKGNFPGRFSGRQFSNSRSEMNVSTLELGDSALYLCASSLGPGLNTEAFFGQGTRLTVV.